The 13 T cell receptor beta chains presented below share a single source sample, sequenced in a study of cytomegalovirus exposure and HLA in healthy donors. The PCR made use of 60 Vbeta and 13 Jbeta primers. The assay was immunoSEQ multiplex PCR, and TCRdb's table has in-frame clones only and misses some. The table lists 150,000 to 200,000 clones, under 85% of them singletons, with 2% to 2.5% in the top ten. Sequenced sample: PBMCs. Receptors originate from a human donor in good health.

The chain combines TRBV12-5 with TRBJ2-5; possibly TRBD1 for D (5 bases). This CDR3 contains 18 residues. Per the germline V gene, CDR1 is LGHNT and CDR2 is FRNRAP. V was trimmed by 1 base and J by 1 base, leaving 19 bases between them. This CDR3 is CASGLASGFRRIQETQYF. CDR3 coding DNA: TGTGCTAGTGGTTTGGCGTCAGGGTTTCGACGGATCCAAGAGACCCAGTACTTC.

The chain combines TRBV6-1 with TRBJ2-3; D gene uncertain. In germline, CDR1 is MNHNS, CDR2 SASEGT. V lost 6 bases, J lost 2 bases, and 12 bases lay in between. This CDR3 region has 14 residues. CDR3 loop: CASSLLKDTDTQYF. CDR3 sequence (DNA): TGTGCCAGCAGCCTACTAAAGGACACAGATACGCAGTATTTT.

The chain carries TRBV5-1 and TRBJ1-6; tentative D call: TRBD1 (6 bases). The V gene lost 1 base and the J gene lost 7 bases, with 12 bases spanning the gap. Looked up from germline, CDR1 is SGHRS and CDR2 is YFSETQ. The CDR3 spans 15 residues. In nucleotides, the CDR3 is TGCGCCAGCAGCTTGCGGAACACAGGGAATTCACCCCTCCACTTT. It is translated as CASSLRNTGNSPLHF.

The V and J genes are TRBV2 and TRBJ1-1; D uncertain. The CDR3 covers 14 residues. Trimming pared 1 base from V and 4 bases from J, leaving 10 bases between. CDR1 SNHLY and CDR2 FYNNEI come from the germline V gene. The DNA of the CDR3 is TGTGCCAGCAGTGAAGGGTTGGCAGTCACTGAAGCTTTCTTT. This sequence encodes CASSEGLAVTEAFF.

The chain uses TRBV19 and TRBJ1-4; D is unresolved. Looked up from germline, CDR1 is LNHDA and CDR2 is SQIVND (reference sequence). The CDR3 spans 14 residues. The V end was cut by 5 bases, the J end by 0 bases, with 7 bases between. Written as DNA, the CDR3 is TGTGCCAGTAGTTGGACTACAACTAATGAAAAACTGTTTTTT. Encoded protein: CASSWTTTNEKLFF.

This clone was picked up a small number of times. This chain joins TRBV4-1 and TRBJ2-1, with TRBD1 as a possible D gene (5 bases). Trimming shortened V by 4 bases and J by 6 bases, and 16 bases separated the two germline ends. CDR3 size: 15 residues. Germline values: CDR1 MGHRA, CDR2 YSYEKL. This CDR3 is CASSPRVSSTNEQFF. Here the CDR3 DNA reads TGCGCCAGCAGCCCCAGGGTAAGCTCGACCAATGAGCAGTTCTTC.

The rearrangement links TRBV5-1 to TRBJ2-1, with 7 bases matching TRBD2. Germline CDR1 is SGHRS and CDR2 is YFSETQ. CDR3 length equals 14 residues. V shed 4 bases and J 6 bases; nucleotides not matched to a gene: 7. CDR3 sequence reads: CASSVGGGSNEQFF. CDR3 nucleotides: TGCGCCAGCAGCGTTGGGGGGGGAAGCAATGAGCAGTTCTTC. The full variable domain, in which reference TRBV5-1 and TRBJ2-1 provide the parts outside the CDR3, is KAGVTQTPRYLIKTRGQQVTLSCSPISGHRSVSWYQQTPGQGLQFLFEYFSETQRNKGNFPGRFSGRQFSNSRSEMNVSTLELGDSALYLCASSVGGGSNEQFFGPGTRLTVL.

This clone was observed a few times. This sequence joins TRBV10-3 and TRBJ1-1; TRBD1 is a possible D gene (5 bases). From germline, CDR1 is ENHRY and CDR2 SYGVKD. This CDR3 has 12 amino acids. V was trimmed by 6 bases and J by 1 base, leaving 6 bases between them. For the CDR3, the DNA is TGTGCCATCAGGGGGCCGAACACTGAAGCTTTCTTT. Translated, it gives CAIRGPNTEAFF.

This chain connects TRBV6-5 to TRBJ1-4, with a possible D match to TRBD1 (6 bases). Germline CDR1 MNHEY, CDR2 SVGAGI. The length of the CDR3 is 15 residues. Trimming stripped 5 bases from V and 8 bases from J, with 18 bases between. The CDR3 coding sequence is TGTGCCAGCAGTCCCTCTGGGACACGACCCGAAAAACTGTTTTTT. This gives the protein CASSPSGTRPEKLFF.

The chain links TRBV4-1 to TRBJ1-5; D may be TRBD1 (6 bases). The CDR3 consists of 13 residues. The germline V gene has CDR1 MGHRA and CDR2 YSYEKL. The V end lost 3 bases, the J end lost 4 bases, and 7 bases lay between the germline ends. This CDR3 reads CASSQDSNQPQHF. DNA for the CDR3: TGCGCCAGCAGCCAGGACAGTAATCAGCCCCAGCATTTT.

This clone occurred a few times. The chain is built from TRBV6-6 and TRBJ2-5, with 7 bases fitting TRBD1. V shed 4 bases, J shed 5 bases, and the junction held 1 base outside the gene matches. This CDR3 region has 12 residues. CDR1 and CDR2 (germline): MNHNY, SVGAGI (reference sequence). CDR3 nucleotide sequence: TGTGCCAGCAGTTTGACAGGGGAGACCCAGTACTTC. Translation gives CASSLTGETQYF.

The chain uses TRBV5-1 and TRBJ2-5, with 10 bases matching TRBD1. CDR3 length: 14 amino acids. After removal of 4 bases from V and 5 bases from J, the junction contained 5 bases not matched to a gene. From germline, CDR1 is SGHRS and CDR2 YFSETQ. In DNA form, the CDR3 reads TGCGCCAGCAGCCCGGGGGGACAGGGGGAGACCCAGTACTTC. Amino acid sequence: CASSPGGQGETQYF. Drawing the rest from reference TRBV5-1 and TRBJ2-5, the complete variable domain is KAGVTQTPRYLIKTRGQQVTLSCSPISGHRSVSWYQQTPGQGLQFLFEYFSETQRNKGNFPGRFSGRQFSNSRSEMNVSTLELGDSALYLCASSPGGQGETQYFGPGTRLLVL.

The gene calls are TRBV7-3 and TRBJ2-3; TRBD2 matches 10 bases. V shed 0 bases, J shed 2 bases, and the junction held 2 bases outside the gene matches. There are 16 residues in the CDR3. CDR1 is SGHTA and CDR2 is FQGTGA in the germline V gene. CDR3 DNA sequence: TGTGCCAGCAGCTTAACGCTAGCGGGGGACACAGATACGCAGTATTTT. Protein: CASSLTLAGDTDTQYF.